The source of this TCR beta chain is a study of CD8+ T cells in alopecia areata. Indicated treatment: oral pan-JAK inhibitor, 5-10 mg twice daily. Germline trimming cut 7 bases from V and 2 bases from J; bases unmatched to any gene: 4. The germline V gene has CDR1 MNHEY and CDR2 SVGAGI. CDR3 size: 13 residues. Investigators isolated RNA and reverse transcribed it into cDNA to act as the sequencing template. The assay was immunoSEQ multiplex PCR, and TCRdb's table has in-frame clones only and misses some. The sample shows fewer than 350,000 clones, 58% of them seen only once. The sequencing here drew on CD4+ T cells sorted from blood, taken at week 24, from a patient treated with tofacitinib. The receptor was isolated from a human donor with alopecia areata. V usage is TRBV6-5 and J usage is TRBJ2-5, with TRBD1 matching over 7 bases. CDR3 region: CASMPTGQETQYF. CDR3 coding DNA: TGTGCCAGCATGCCGACAGGGCAAGAGACCCAGTACTTC.